This TCR beta chain was recovered during a study of type 1 regulatory T cells (TCRdb year 2021). Regarding the complete study: An in vitro protocol by which a Tr1-enriched, alloantigen-specific CD4 T cell product named T-allo10 was generated was characterized in the study. T-allo10 was being evaluated clinically in patients with hematological malignancies who were receiving allogeneic hematopoietic stem cell transplantation.

Sequenced using an Illumina MiSeq. TCRdb cleaned the public reads at Q25 with fastp, built clones with MiXCR and kept in-frame beta chains. A single entry per CDR3 protein holds the most common genes and DNA from its merged rows. This sample holds 80,000 to 100,000 distinct CDR3 sequences; roughly 31% were observed only once. The ten largest clones take up 2% to 2.5% of the sample. Worth noting for this clonotype: Its antigen target is currently unknown. No base qualities exist here, and no much larger clone lies one base off it.

The CDR3 has 14 amino acids, counting the end cysteine and phenylalanine. Left in the record is the CDR3 DNA by itself, 42 bases read in frame from the first base. V is cut back by 6 bases and J by 6 bases, with 7 bases in the junction unmatched. The V and J segments used are TRBV12-3 or TRBV12-4 and TRBJ2-7, with TRBD2 identical over 11 junction bases. The sequenced sample consisted of CD4+ T cells, either the whole sample or a sorted fraction (not recorded which). This receptor was taken from a human donor in good health. The nucleotides are TGTGCCAGCAGAACACTAGCGGGAGTCGGCGAGCAGTACTTC. Translated, this is CASRTLAGVGEQYF.